Presented here are 10 T cell receptor beta chains from one specimen sequenced in a study of OX40 agonist ivuxolimab in advanced cancers. Profiling relied on immunoSEQ multiplex PCR, and the TCRdb table lists in-frame clones only, not all of them. The sample holds around 18,000 clones, roughly 85% seen once. The input for sequencing was CD4+ or CD8+ T cells sorted from blood, taken in a trial of the OX40 agonist ivuxolimab. Receptor source: an adult with an advanced solid tumor such as melanoma, head and neck, liver or kidney cancer.

The J gene is TRBJ2-5, the V gene TRBV28; D is uncertain. CDR3 length: 13 residues. Trimming cost V 2 bases and J 1 base, with 5 bases left between them. Germline CDR1 reads MDHEN; CDR2 reads SYDVKM. The CDR3 DNA is TGTGCCAGCAGTTTAGGCAGCCAAGAGACCCAGTACTTC. This codes for CASSLGSQETQYF.

The V and J genes are TRBV28 and TRBJ1-5; TRBD1 aligns across 8 bases. CDR3 length: 15 residues. Trimming removed 7 bases from V and 2 bases from J; junction bases left unmatched: 7. CDR1 is MDHEN and CDR2 is SYDVKM in the germline V gene. CDR3 sequence: CASIMTGAGNQPQHF. The CDR3 coding sequence is TGTGCCAGCATCATGACAGGGGCAGGCAATCAGCCCCAGCATTTT.

J is TRBJ2-1 and V is TRBV6-1, with D hard to call. The V end lost 8 bases, the J end lost 15 bases, and 11 bases lay between the germline ends. There are 9 residues in the CDR3. The germline gives CDR1 MNHNS, CDR2 SASEGT. CDR3: CASPGSRFF. As DNA, the CDR3 is TGTGCCAGCCCAGGTTCCCGGTTCTTC.

This clone appeared a single time. The J gene is TRBJ1-2, the V gene TRBV5-4; no clear D gene. V was cut by 4 bases and J by 8 bases, with 27 bases left in between. Germline loops: CDR1 SGHNT, CDR2 YYREEE (reference sequence). The CDR3 covers 17 residues. DNA of the CDR3: TGTGCCAGCAGCCAAGATCGGTTACAGCTTCTAACTATGGGCTACACCTTC. Protein product: CASSQDRLQLLTMGYTF. The variable domain in full, with the rest retrieved from reference TRBV5-4 and TRBJ1-2, is ETGVTQSPTHLIKTRGQQVTLRCSSQSGHNTVSWYQQALGQGPQFIFQYYREEENGRGNFPPRFSGLQFPNYSSELNVNALELDDSALYLCASSQDRLQLLTMGYTFGSGTRLTVV.

The V gene is TRBV6-1, the J gene TRBJ1-1; 9 positions agree with TRBD1. The V gene end was trimmed by 1 base and the J gene end by 1 base; junction bases not matched to a gene: 1. The germline CDR1 and CDR2 sequences are MNHNS and SASEGT. This CDR3 region has 15 residues. CDR3 bases: TGTGCCAGCAGTGAAGTGGGACAGGGGAACACTGAAGCTTTCTTT. Residues: CASSEVGQGNTEAFF.

The rearrangement uses TRBV11-1 and TRBJ2-3; 7 nucleotides match TRBD1. The germline gives CDR1 SGHAT, CDR2 FQDESV (reference sequence). This CDR3 spans 16 amino acids. V trimming: 5 bases; J trimming: 0 bases; junction bases outside the gene matches: 8. The CDR3 loop reads CASSPLGTVSTDTQYF. CDR3 bases: TGTGCCAGCAGCCCACTTGGGACAGTGAGCACAGATACGCAGTATTTT.

The rearrangement links TRBV5-4 to TRBJ2-2, with a tentative D call TRBD1 (5 bases). This CDR3 has 14 residues. The germline V gene encodes CDR1 SGHNT and CDR2 YYREEE (reference sequence). V was shortened by 1 base and J by 3 bases, with 7 bases between the two germline ends. CDR3 sequence: CASSLIRDTGELFF. The CDR3 DNA reads as TGTGCCAGCAGCTTGATCAGGGACACCGGGGAGCTGTTTTTT.

The J gene is TRBJ1-1, the V gene TRBV7-8; 7 nucleotides line up with TRBD1. Per the germline V gene, CDR1 is SGHVS and CDR2 is FQNEAQ. After removal of 1 base from V and 5 bases from J, the junction contained 4 bases not matched to a gene. The CDR3 extends over 14 amino acids. The DNA of the CDR3 is TGTGCCAGCAGCTTAGGAGGGGGCTGGACTGAAGCTTTCTTT. It specifies CASSLGGGWTEAFF.

This chain uses TRBV27 with TRBJ2-1, with D perhaps TRBD2 (5 bases). Germline loops: CDR1 MNHEY, CDR2 SMNVEV (reference sequence). The CDR3 length is 16 residues. Trimming pared 1 base from V and 0 bases from J, leaving 10 bases between. As DNA, the CDR3 is TGTGCCAGCAGTTTATGGACGGGAAGCTCCTACAATGAGCAGTTCTTC. Translation gives CASSLWTGSSYNEQFF.

The chain joins TRBV4-2 to TRBJ2-1, with 8 bases aligning to TRBD2. CDR3 length equals 16 residues. J was trimmed by 5 bases and V by 0 bases; bases with no gene match: 6. Germline lookup yields CDR1 LGHNA and CDR2 YNFKEQ. The CDR3 loop reads CASSQDILAADNEQFF. CDR3 bases: TGTGCCAGCAGCCAAGATATACTAGCGGCAGACAATGAGCAGTTCTTC.